These 8 T cell receptor beta chains were sequenced from one sample in a study of identical twins. TCRdb re-derived calls from the 5' RACE reads in MiXCR, one entry per CDR3 protein. The data contain roughly 720,000 distinct CDR3 sequences, approximately 18% of them seen just once; the ten biggest clones take up less than 15%. The sample also formed part of further work on T cells expressing NK-cell markers.

Sequencing was done on a sample of PBMCs. Receptor source: a young woman in good health.

This chain connects TRBV7-8 to TRBJ2-7; weak D call: TRBD2 (6 bases). This CDR3 has 14 residues. CDR1 is SGHVS and CDR2 is FQNEAQ in the germline V gene. The ends were cut back, 5 bases at V and 2 bases at J, with 13 bases in the middle. The DNA of the CDR3 is TGTGCCAGCAGCATAAGACTAGGAACCTACGAGCAGTACTTC. It encodes CASSIRLGTYEQYF.

This clonotype was seen a few times. The chain uses TRBV3-1 and TRBJ2-1, with 16 bases identical to TRBD2. Germline CDR1 and CDR2: LGHDT and YNNKEL (reference sequence). The CDR3 covers 17 residues. V gave up 4 bases and J gave up 9 bases; unmatched junction bases: 9. The CDR3 loop is CASSPGLAGGRLGEQFF. The CDR3 bases are TGTGCCAGCAGCCCGGGACTAGCGGGAGGGCGATTGGGTGAGCAGTTCTTC.

This clonotype was seen a few times. The chain uses TRBV9 and TRBJ1-3, with D unclear. Germline loops: CDR1 SGDLS, CDR2 YYNGEE. V lost 1 base and J lost 2, with 7 bases in between. This CDR3 comprises 14 residues. As DNA, the CDR3 is TGTGCCAGCAGCGTACTAGAGACTGGAAACACCATATATTTT. Translation: CASSVLETGNTIYF.

This clonotype was detected only a few times. V is TRBV5-1 and J is TRBJ1-2; D is unclear. V was trimmed by 0 bases and J by 5 bases, leaving 14 bases between them. From germline, CDR1 is SGHRS and CDR2 YFSETQ. The CDR3 sequence is 15 residues long. The CDR3 is CASSLGGQPRYGYTF. CDR3 nucleotides: TGCGCCAGCAGCTTGGGAGGGCAGCCTAGGTATGGCTACACCTTC.

The V and J genes are TRBV7-2 and TRBJ1-2, with D maybe TRBD1 (5 bases). Trimming pared 6 bases from V and 8 bases from J, leaving 22 bases between. The germline V gene encodes CDR1 SGHTA and CDR2 FQGNSA. The CDR3 consists of 15 residues. The chain's CDR3 is CASRPEPGRMEGYTF. CDR3 DNA: TGTGCCAGCAGACCCGAACCGGGACGGATGGAGGGCTACACCTTC.

The sample holds a few counts of this clonotype. The rearrangement links TRBV7-8 to TRBJ2-5; TRBD2 matches at 10 bases. Trimming took 9 bases from V and 4 from J; bases not matched to a gene: 17. Germline lookup yields CDR1 SGHVS and CDR2 FQNEAQ. The CDR3 covers 17 residues. Here the CDR3 reads CASYVERVLAGVETQYF. The CDR3 bases are TGTGCCAGTTACGTCGAACGGGTGCTAGCGGGAGTAGAGACCCAGTACTTC.

The rearrangement links TRBV12-3 or TRBV12-4 to TRBJ2-4, with a possible D match to TRBD2 (6 bases). Trimming pared 7 bases from V and 6 bases from J, leaving 19 bases between. The length of the CDR3 is 15 residues. The CDR3 loop is CASKGGGGRGNIQYF. CDR3 nucleotide sequence: TGTGCCAGCAAAGGTGGGGGAGGACGTGGAAACATTCAGTACTTC.

The chain combines TRBV19 with TRBJ1-4; D not resolved. The CDR3 extends over 15 amino acids. Germline lookup yields CDR1 LNHDA and CDR2 SQIVND (reference sequence). V was pared by 5 bases and J by 0 bases, with 10 bases between. CDR3 loop: CASSYTGTTNEKLFF. CDR3 DNA: TGTGCCAGTAGTTATACGGGAACAACTAATGAAAAACTGTTTTTT.